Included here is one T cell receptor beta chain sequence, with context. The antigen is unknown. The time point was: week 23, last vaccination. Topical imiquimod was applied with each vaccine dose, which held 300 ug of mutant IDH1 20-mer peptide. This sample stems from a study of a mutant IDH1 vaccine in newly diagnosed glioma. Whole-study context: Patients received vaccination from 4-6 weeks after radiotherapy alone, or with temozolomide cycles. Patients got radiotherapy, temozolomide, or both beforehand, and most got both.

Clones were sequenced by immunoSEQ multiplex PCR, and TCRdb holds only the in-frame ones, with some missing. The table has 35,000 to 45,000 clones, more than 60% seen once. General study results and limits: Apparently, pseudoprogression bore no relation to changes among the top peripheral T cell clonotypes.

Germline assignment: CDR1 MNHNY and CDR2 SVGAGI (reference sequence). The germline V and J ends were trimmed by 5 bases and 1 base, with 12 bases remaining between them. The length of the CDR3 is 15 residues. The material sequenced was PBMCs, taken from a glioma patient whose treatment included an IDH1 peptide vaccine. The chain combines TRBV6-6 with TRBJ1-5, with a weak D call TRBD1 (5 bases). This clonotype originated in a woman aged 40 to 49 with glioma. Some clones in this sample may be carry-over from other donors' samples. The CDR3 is CASSPGYGSNQPQHF. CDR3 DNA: TGTGCCAGCAGTCCAGGGTACGGGAGCAATCAGCCCCAGCATTTT.